Listed below are T cell receptor beta chains from one sample, sequenced in a study of blood T cells in healthy people across ages. TCRdb ran MiXCR on the 5' RACE reads and lists one entry per CDR3 protein. The sample lists 800,000 or so distinct CDR3 sequences, 25% occurring once. The same sample was also used in a study of T cells of mothers and their children.

Sequencing was performed on blood. The receptors originated from a boy aged 5-17 years in good health. Each CDR3 is given with its conserved first and last residue. Each record gives: D gene, clone size, V gene, J gene, CDR3 DNA, CDR3 protein. The D gene is left open where the match is weak. Rows may omit the clone size; those that give it use once, few, many or a size class.

D gene: .
clone size: few
V gene: TRBV4-3
J gene: TRBJ1-3
CDR3 DNA: TGCGCCAGCAGCCAAGGGGTCTCTGGAAACACCATATATTTT
CDR3 protein: CASSQGVSGNTIYF

D gene: TRBD1
clone size: few
V gene: TRBV28
J gene: TRBJ2-7
CDR3 DNA: TGTGCCAGCAGTTCCTACGACAGGGCAAAAGGAGCCGACTACGAGCAGTACTTC
CDR3 protein: CASSSYDRAKGADYEQYF

D gene: .
clone size: few
V gene: TRBV5-1
J gene: TRBJ2-1
CDR3 DNA: TGCGCCAGCAGGTATCAAGCTGAGCAGTTCTTC
CDR3 protein: CASRYQAEQFF

D gene: TRBD1
clone size: .
V gene: TRBV2
J gene: TRBJ1-2
CDR3 DNA: TGTGCCAGCAGTCCCCTCCGGACAGGGGCGGCATATGGCTACACCTTC
CDR3 protein: CASSPLRTGAAYGYTF

D gene: .
clone size: few
V gene: TRBV9
J gene: TRBJ2-2
CDR3 DNA: TGTGCCAGCAGCACCCTCGAGCTGGACGGCTACACCGGGGAGCTGTTTTTT
CDR3 protein: CASSTLELDGYTGELFF

D gene: .
clone size: .
V gene: TRBV20-1
J gene: TRBJ1-6
CDR3 DNA: TGCAGTGCTCGGACGGGGAACTATTCACCCCTCCACTTT
CDR3 protein: CSARTGNYSPLHF

D gene: .
clone size: few
V gene: TRBV6-5
J gene: TRBJ2-5
CDR3 DNA: TGTGCCAGCAGTTACTCCCAGGGCCAAGAGACCCAGTACTTC
CDR3 protein: CASSYSQGQETQYF

D gene: .
clone size: few
V gene: TRBV27
J gene: TRBJ2-1
CDR3 DNA: TGTGCCAGCAGTTTACGGGGGCAGGTTTTGATCTTC
CDR3 protein: CASSLRGQVLIF

D gene: .
clone size: .
V gene: TRBV3-1
J gene: TRBJ2-1
CDR3 DNA: TGTGCCAGCAGCCAAGAGTACCGCGATGAGCAGTTCTTC
CDR3 protein: CASSQEYRDEQFF

D gene: .
clone size: few
V gene: TRBV28
J gene: TRBJ1-2
CDR3 DNA: TGTGCCAGCAGACGCGCTGGCTATGGCTACACCTTC
CDR3 protein: CASRRAGYGYTF

D gene: .
clone size: .
V gene: TRBV20-1
J gene: TRBJ2-7
CDR3 DNA: TGCAGTGCTATGAATTTTACAGGCTCCTACGAGCAGTACTTC
CDR3 protein: CSAMNFTGSYEQYF

D gene: TRBD2
clone size: .
V gene: TRBV7-9
J gene: TRBJ2-1
CDR3 DNA: TGTGCCAGCAGCTTAGAGAGCCCCCAAGCGGGGGGTAGAAATGAGCAGTTCTTC
CDR3 protein: CASSLESPQAGGRNEQFF

D gene: .
clone size: .
V gene: TRBV4-3
J gene: TRBJ1-4
CDR3 DNA: TGCGCCAGCAGCCAAGATTGGCCAGTAAATGAAAAACTGTTTTTT
CDR3 protein: CASSQDWPVNEKLFF

D gene: TRBD2
clone size: .
V gene: TRBV20-1
J gene: TRBJ2-1
CDR3 DNA: TGCAGTGCGGCGCGTCTAGCGGGAGTTAGTGAGCAGTTCTTC
CDR3 protein: CSAARLAGVSEQFF

D gene: .
clone size: .
V gene: TRBV6-5
J gene: TRBJ1-6
CDR3 DNA: TGTGCCAGCAGTTACTCGGTTTTAAGGGCCTCCTATAATTCACCCCTCCACTTT
CDR3 protein: CASSYSVLRASYNSPLHF

D gene: TRBD1
clone size: .
V gene: TRBV20-1
J gene: TRBJ2-5
CDR3 DNA: TGCAGTGCCAGCAGGGGGGACAGGGGTAAGGTACCCCAGTACTTC
CDR3 protein: CSASRGDRGKVPQYF

D gene: .
clone size: few
V gene: TRBV7-3
J gene: TRBJ2-5
CDR3 DNA: TGTGCCAGCAGGCGCTCAGGGGAGGAGACCCAGTACTTC
CDR3 protein: CASRRSGEETQYF

D gene: TRBD2
clone size: .
V gene: TRBV20-1
J gene: TRBJ2-7
CDR3 DNA: TGCAGTGCTTCGGCTAGCGGGGGGGCCTACGAGCAGTACTTC
CDR3 protein: CSASASGGAYEQYF

D gene: .
clone size: .
V gene: TRBV5-1
J gene: TRBJ2-7
CDR3 DNA: TGCGCCAGCAGCCCCCCGGAACGGGAGACCTACGAGCAGTACTTC
CDR3 protein: CASSPPERETYEQYF

D gene: .
clone size: .
V gene: TRBV9
J gene: TRBJ1-5
CDR3 DNA: TGTGCCAGCAGCGCGTCGCACGGAAATCAGCCCCAGCATTTT
CDR3 protein: CASSASHGNQPQHF

D gene: .
clone size: few
V gene: TRBV7-2
J gene: TRBJ2-7
CDR3 DNA: TGTGCCAGCAGCTTCGGACTGGTGAGGGGGTACGAGCAGTACTTC
CDR3 protein: CASSFGLVRGYEQYF

D gene: TRBD2
clone size: .
V gene: TRBV30
J gene: TRBJ2-5
CDR3 DNA: TGTGCCTGGAGTGACCCCGCTAGCGGAATCCAAGAGACCCAGTACTTC
CDR3 protein: CAWSDPASGIQETQYF

D gene: TRBD2
clone size: .
V gene: TRBV20-1
J gene: TRBJ2-3
CDR3 DNA: TGCAGTCTCCTGGTGGCTAGCGGGAGCACAGATACGCAGTATTTT
CDR3 protein: CSLLVASGSTDTQYF

D gene: .
clone size: few
V gene: TRBV5-4
J gene: TRBJ2-5
CDR3 DNA: TGTGCCAGCAGCCCCCAGGGAGTAGAAGAGACCCAGTACTTC
CDR3 protein: CASSPQGVEETQYF

D gene: TRBD2
clone size: .
V gene: TRBV7-9
J gene: TRBJ2-7
CDR3 DNA: TGTGCCAGCAGCTCTGGACTAGCGGGAGATCGGTACGAGCAGTACTTC
CDR3 protein: CASSSGLAGDRYEQYF

D gene: .
clone size: .
V gene: TRBV2
J gene: TRBJ2-3
CDR3 DNA: TGTGCCAGCAGTCTGAGATACACAGATACGCAGTATTTT
CDR3 protein: CASSLRYTDTQYF

D gene: .
clone size: many
V gene: TRBV18
J gene: TRBJ2-7
CDR3 DNA: TGTGCCAGCAGCTCGGGGCAGACCTACGAGCAGTACTTC
CDR3 protein: CASSSGQTYEQYF

D gene: .
clone size: .
V gene: TRBV29-1
J gene: TRBJ1-1
CDR3 DNA: TGCAGCGTTGTGGAGGCCACTGAAGCTTTCTTT
CDR3 protein: CSVVEATEAFF

D gene: .
clone size: .
V gene: TRBV12-3/TRBV12-4
J gene: TRBJ1-4
CDR3 DNA: TGTGCCAGCAGTTTTTCCGGGGGGGCAACTAATGAAAAACTGTTTTTT
CDR3 protein: CASSFSGGATNEKLFF

D gene: .
clone size: .
V gene: TRBV5-1
J gene: TRBJ1-6
CDR3 DNA: TGCGCCAGCAGCTTGTGGGACTCCTATAATTCACCCCTCCACTTT
CDR3 protein: CASSLWDSYNSPLHF

D gene: TRBD2
clone size: .
V gene: TRBV29-1
J gene: TRBJ2-7
CDR3 DNA: TGCAGCGTTGGACTAGCGGGAAGGGGCGAGCAGTACTTC
CDR3 protein: CSVGLAGRGEQYF

D gene: .
clone size: .
V gene: TRBV14
J gene: TRBJ2-3
CDR3 DNA: TGTGCCAGCAGCCAAGAATGGTGGGCCACTAGCACAGATACGCAGTATTTT
CDR3 protein: CASSQEWWATSTDTQYF

D gene: TRBD1
clone size: .
V gene: TRBV6-5
J gene: TRBJ2-7
CDR3 DNA: TGTGCCAGCAGCCCCGGGACAGGGTATCGGGAGCAGTACTTC
CDR3 protein: CASSPGTGYREQYF